Listed here are 9 T cell receptor beta chains from one sample, sequenced in a study of T cells in Graves' hyperthyroidism and ophthalmopathy. Template material for amplifying TCR beta CDR3 regions consisted of RNA transcripts. In the first-round RT-PCR of the TCR CDR3, the HTBI primer set was used. TCRdb analysed the multiplex PCR reads with MiXCR anew, one entry per CDR3 protein. The sample lists about 620,000 distinct CDR3 sequences, about 16% seen once, with approximately 3.8% in the top ten. What was sequenced was blood. The receptor set was obtained from a woman aged 30 to 39 with Graves' hyperthyroidism.

CDR3 region: CASRASGTSGSYEQYF. CDR3 nucleotide sequence: TGTGCCAGCAGGGCATCGGGGACTAGCGGGTCCTACGAGCAGTACTTC. V is TRBV6-1 and J is TRBJ2-7, with 12 bases fitting TRBD2. The germline gives CDR1 MNHNS, CDR2 SASEGT. The CDR3 sequence is 16 residues long. V shed 6 bases, J shed 1 base, and the junction held 7 bases outside the gene matches.

A few counts support this clonotype. CDR3 loop: CSALGTATYEQYF. The CDR3 coding sequence is TGCAGTGCACTCGGGACAGCAACCTACGAGCAGTACTTC. This sequence joins TRBV20-1 and TRBJ2-7; 7 nucleotides align to TRBD1. Germline lookup yields CDR1 DFQATT and CDR2 SNEGSKA (reference sequence). Trimming took 6 bases from V and 2 from J; bases not matched to a gene: 7. The CDR3 loop spans 13 amino acids.

This clonotype was picked up many times. The gene calls are TRBV2 and TRBJ2-1; TRBD2 is a possible D gene (6 bases). V lost 1 base and J lost 6, with 10 bases in between. The CDR3 has 14 amino acids. Germline assignment: CDR1 SNHLY and CDR2 FYNNEI. The CDR3 nucleotides are TGTGCCAGCAGTGAAGTGACGCGGGGCAATGAGCAGTTCTTC. Translating gives CASSEVTRGNEQFF.

This clonotype was picked up a small number of times. The chain uses TRBV6-2 or TRBV6-3 and TRBJ2-7; TRBD2 aligns across 10 bases. The V gene end was trimmed by 0 bases and the J gene end by 2 bases; junction bases not matched to a gene: 10. The length of the CDR3 is 18 residues. From germline, CDR1 is MNHEY and CDR2 SVGEGT. CDR3 sequence: CASSYSRTASGGTYEQYF. The CDR3 bases are TGTGCCAGCAGTTACTCGAGAACAGCTAGCGGGGGTACCTACGAGCAGTACTTC.

This clonotype was counted ten times or more. The chain recombines TRBV28 with TRBJ1-2, with D hard to call. The CDR3 covers 15 residues. The V end lost 1 base, the J end lost 7 bases, and 16 bases lay between the germline ends. The germline gives CDR1 MDHEN, CDR2 SYDVKM. CDR3 loop: CASSLSLWGSGGYTF. CDR3 sequence (DNA): TGTGCCAGCAGTTTATCCCTTTGGGGATCGGGTGGCTACACCTTC.

J is TRBJ1-1 and V is TRBV28; 10 bases are a match to TRBD1. The CDR3 is made up of 15 amino acids. The germline CDR1 and CDR2 sequences are MDHEN and SYDVKM. Trimming cost V 5 bases and J 6 bases; bases outside gene matches: 9. For the CDR3, the DNA is TGTGCCAGCAGTACTCCCGGGACAGGGGAAGCTGAAGCTTTCTTT. This sequence encodes CASSTPGTGEAEAFF.

Many counts were recorded for this clonotype. The chain recombines TRBV30 with TRBJ1-3, with a weak D call TRBD1 (6 bases). This CDR3 has 15 residues. V was shortened by 0 bases and J by 4 bases, with 13 bases between the two germline ends. Germline CDR1 reads GTSNPN; CDR2 reads SVGIG (reference sequence). Here the CDR3 DNA reads TGTGCCTGGAGTGTACACGGGACATTCGGAAACACCATATATTTT. The encoded protein is CAWSVHGTFGNTIYF. The full variable domain, in which reference TRBV30 and TRBJ1-3 provide the parts outside the CDR3, is SQTIHQWPATLVQPVGSPLSLECTVEGTSNPNLYWYRQAAGRGLQLLFYSVGIGQISSEVPQNLSASRPQDRQFILSSKKLLLSDSGFYLCAWSVHGTFGNTIYFGEGSWLTVV.

This clonotype has only a few counts. The chain employs TRBV19 and TRBJ1-1, with TRBD1 as a possible D gene (5 bases). With 9 bases removed from V and 1 base from J, the gap between germline ends came to 12 bases. Germline values: CDR1 LNHDA, CDR2 SQIVND (reference sequence). The CDR3 contains 13 residues. The CDR3 DNA is TGTGCCAGCGCCTGGGGGGGGAACACTGAAGCTTTCTTT. Its translation: CASAWGGNTEAFF.

This chain joins TRBV28 and TRBJ1-5, with 9 bases matching TRBD1. This CDR3 contains 14 residues. From germline, CDR1 is MDHEN and CDR2 SYDVKM. V lost 5 bases, J lost 7 bases, and 6 bases stayed unmatched. DNA for the CDR3: TGTGCCAGCAGTACCTGGACAGGGGCGCAGCCCCAGCATTTT. It encodes CASSTWTGAQPQHF.